These T cell receptor beta chains were read from a single sample in a study of T-cell reconstitution after alpha-beta-depleted transplantation in children. One entry per CDR3 protein results from TCRdb running MiXCR on the PCR reads. The repertoire holds about 870,000 distinct CDR3 sequences, with about 16% as singletons. The material sequenced was PBMCs, mostly from graft donor cells, taken 360 days after TCRalphabeta/CD19-depleted stem cell transplant. The receptors were gathered from a male patient between 5 and 17 years old who had a stem cell transplant for acute lymphoblastic leukemia, so the T cells may come from the graft donor. The CDR3 runs from the conserved cysteine through the conserved F or W. A D gene is named only where the DNA matches it firmly. Rows may omit the clone size; those that give it use once, few, many or a size class.

v_call	d_call	clone_size	j_call	cdr3_nt	cdr3_aa
TRBV5-1	.	many	TRBJ2-7	TGCGCCAGCAGCTCAAGACTAGTTTCCGAGCAGTACTTC	CASSSRLVSEQYF
TRBV4-2	TRBD2	many	TRBJ2-5	TGTGCCAGCAGCCAAGAAAGCGGTAGCGGGATAGTAGAGACCCAGTACTTC	CASSQESGSGIVETQYF
TRBV18	.	.	TRBJ2-4	TGTGCCAGCTCAAAGGACTTAGCCAAAAACATTCAGTACTTC	CASSKDLAKNIQYF
TRBV2	TRBD2	.	TRBJ2-1	TGTGCCAGCAGAGAGGGTAGCGGGAGGATGAATGAGCAGTTCTTC	CASREGSGRMNEQFF
TRBV7-2	.	few	TRBJ2-1	TGTGCCAGCAGCTTAGCGCCTAGGGGGGAGCAGTTCTTC	CASSLAPRGEQFF
TRBV5-1	TRBD2	.	TRBJ2-3	TGCGCCAGCAACTACAAGCGGGAGAGCACAGATACGCAGTATTTT	CASNYKRESTDTQYF
TRBV7-9	TRBD1	.	TRBJ1-1	TGTGCCAGCAGCTCAAGGACAGGGTCAAACACTGAAGCTTTCTTT	CASSSRTGSNTEAFF
TRBV7-3	.	.	TRBJ2-3	TGTGCCAGCAGCTTACAGGACCATCCCTCAGATACGCAGTATTTT	CASSLQDHPSDTQYF
TRBV14	.	few	TRBJ2-7	TGTGCCAGCAGCCAAGAACTAGCCGGCTACGAGCAGTACTTC	CASSQELAGYEQYF
TRBV7-3	TRBD2	.	TRBJ2-5	TGTGCCAGCAGCTTAGCGGGAGGAGTCAGGGAGACCCAGTACTTC	CASSLAGGVRETQYF